This T cell receptor (beta chain) was found in a study of cytomegalovirus exposure and HLA in healthy donors. Whole-study findings and limits: The classifier reportedly diagnosed cytomegalovirus status with high specificity and sensitivity.

This clone has just one count. Its specificity is unknown. The study ran its PCR with 60 Vbeta and 13 Jbeta primers. The table came from immunoSEQ multiplex PCR; TCRdb's copy has only in-frame clones and leaves some out. The table has around 270,000 clones, 80% seen once. CDR3 size: 13 residues. CDR1 MDHEN and CDR2 SYDVKM come from the germline V gene. V was clipped by 6 bases and J by 1 base; unmatched bases: 0. The V and J genes are TRBV28 and TRBJ1-5, with 7 bases identical to TRBD1. The sequencing sample was made of PBMCs. The receptor comes from a girl aged 2-10 years in good health and CMV-seronegative. The CDR3 sequence is CASSRGSNQPQHF. In nucleotides, the CDR3 is TGTGCCAGCAGCAGGGGGAGCAATCAGCCCCAGCATTTT.